The source of this T cell receptor (beta chain) is a study of T cells after posttransplantation cyclophosphamide. Study-wide points: Donor-recipient repertoire similarity was low at 1-2 months, rising over year one. After PTCy, TRB diversity resembled that of CNI/methotrexate controls. Blood and skin or GI T cell repertoires showed limited TRB overlap.

After removal of 0 bases from V and 7 bases from J, the junction contained 7 bases not matched to a gene. There are 15 residues in the CDR3. Germline CDR1 reads SGHRS; CDR2 reads YFSETQ. Cells defined as naive were viable CD3+CD4+ or CD3+CD8+ and CCR7+CD45RA+CD45RO-CD95-CD27+CD28+. On the day of bone marrow donation, the related graft donor provided peripheral blood. Sequencing was performed with immunoSEQ multiplex PCR; in TCRdb, only in-frame clones are kept and a portion is missing. The data contain about 32,000 clones, 75% to 95% of them singletons. As to this clone: Antigen specificity is unknown.

Sequencing used naive CD4+ T cells sorted from PBMCs. The rearrangement links TRBV5-1 to TRBJ2-7; the match to TRBD2 covers 10 bases. The receptor comes from an older woman in good health, CMV-negative, and a related stem cell transplant donor. CDR3 nucleotide sequence: TGCGCCAGCAGCTTGGAGGCTAGCGGGGGTGGGGAGCAGTACTTC. This codes for CASSLEASGGGEQYF.